The 2 T cell receptor beta chains below were found in one sample sequenced in a study of control samples from healthy donors and cancer patients. Repertoires were generated with immunoSEQ multiplex PCR, while TCRdb's copy carries only in-frame clones and drops some. The repertoire holds 400,000 to 450,000 clones, with 75% to 95% as singletons. Sequenced material: PBMCs. Receptors originate from a middle-aged man with head and neck cancer.

The chain couples TRBV7-2 to TRBJ2-5, with TRBD2 identical over 8 bases. Trimming took 11 bases from V and 5 from J; bases not matched to a gene: 16. The CDR3 is 15 residues long. CDR1 SGHTA and CDR2 FQGNSA come from the germline V gene. CDR3 bases: TGTGCCTTGGCCCTCTTAGCGGGATGGGGGGAGACCCAGTACTTC. This sequence encodes CALALLAGWGETQYF.

The chain carries TRBV4-2 and TRBJ2-2; weak D call: TRBD2 (6 bases). CDR1 is LGHNA, CDR2 YNFKEQ, per germline. V was pared by 0 bases and J by 1 base, with 9 bases between. The CDR3 covers 16 residues. In DNA, the CDR3 is TGTGCCAGCAGCCAAGATTTCGGGGGGAACACCGGGGAGCTGTTTTTT. Translated: CASSQDFGGNTGELFF.